This TCR beta chain was profiled in a study of blood T cell repertoires in COVID-19. J gave up 2 bases and V 0 bases, and 7 bases lay outside the gene matches. The CDR3 is made up of 16 amino acids. Germline values: CDR1 MGHRA, CDR2 YSYEKL. TCRdb's table, derived via immunoSEQ multiplex PCR, lists solely in-frame clones and lacks some. The table lists hundreds of thousands of clones, 85% to 90% of them singletons. Participants came from some 23 US areas, aged about 18 to 89 years. The chain employs TRBV4-1 and TRBJ2-7; the match to TRBD2 covers 7 bases. Sample: PBMCs or T cells enriched from blood (not recorded which). The source of this sequence is a man aged 30 to 45 who had recovered from COVID-19. The CDR3 region has the DNA TGCGCCAGCAGCCAAGATCCCGGACTAGTGCCCTACGAGCAGTACTTC. Amino acid sequence: CASSQDPGLVPYEQYF.